What follows are 2 T cell receptor beta chains derived from one specimen sequenced in a study of blood T cell repertoires in COVID-19. Produced via immunoSEQ multiplex PCR; TCRdb's table is partial and in-frame only. The table shows some 130,000 clones, with approximately 88% occurring only once. The sample taken for sequencing was peripheral blood. The receptors were sampled from a man aged 60 to 69 with acute or convalescent COVID-19.

The genes are TRBV6-6 and TRBJ1-2; D remains ambiguous. This CDR3 contains 13 residues. Germline loops: CDR1 MNHNY, CDR2 SVGAGI (reference sequence). V lost 6 bases and J lost 4, with 12 bases in between. Here the CDR3 DNA reads TGTGCCAGCAGACCTGACATACCCTATGGCTACACCTTC. Translation: CASRPDIPYGYTF.

This clone has a single count. In the same sample, other DNA sequences code for this CDR3. The chain recombines TRBV7-3 with TRBJ2-7; possible D gene TRBD2, 5 bases. The CDR3 covers 15 residues. V was cut by 1 base and J by 0 bases, with 10 bases left in between. The V gene's germline CDR1 is SGHTA and CDR2 FQGTGA. The CDR3 sequence: CASSLIAGPSYEQYF. The CDR3 nucleotides read TGTGCCAGCAGCTTAATCGCGGGCCCCTCCTACGAGCAGTACTTC.